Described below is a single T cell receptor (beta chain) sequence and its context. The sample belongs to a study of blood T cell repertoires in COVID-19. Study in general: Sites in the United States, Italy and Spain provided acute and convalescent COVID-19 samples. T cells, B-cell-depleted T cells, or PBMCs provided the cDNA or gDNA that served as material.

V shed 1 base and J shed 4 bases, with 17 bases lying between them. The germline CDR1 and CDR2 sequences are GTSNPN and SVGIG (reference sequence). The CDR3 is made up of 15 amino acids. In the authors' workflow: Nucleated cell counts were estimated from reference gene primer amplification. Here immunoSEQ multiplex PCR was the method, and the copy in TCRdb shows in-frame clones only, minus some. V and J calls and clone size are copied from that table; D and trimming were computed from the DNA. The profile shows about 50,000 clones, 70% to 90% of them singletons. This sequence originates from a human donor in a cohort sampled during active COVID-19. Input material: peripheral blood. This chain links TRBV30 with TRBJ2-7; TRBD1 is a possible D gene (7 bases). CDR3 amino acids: CAWSATQGRMYEQYF. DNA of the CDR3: TGTGCCTGGAGTGCTACACAGGGGAGGATGTACGAGCAGTACTTC.